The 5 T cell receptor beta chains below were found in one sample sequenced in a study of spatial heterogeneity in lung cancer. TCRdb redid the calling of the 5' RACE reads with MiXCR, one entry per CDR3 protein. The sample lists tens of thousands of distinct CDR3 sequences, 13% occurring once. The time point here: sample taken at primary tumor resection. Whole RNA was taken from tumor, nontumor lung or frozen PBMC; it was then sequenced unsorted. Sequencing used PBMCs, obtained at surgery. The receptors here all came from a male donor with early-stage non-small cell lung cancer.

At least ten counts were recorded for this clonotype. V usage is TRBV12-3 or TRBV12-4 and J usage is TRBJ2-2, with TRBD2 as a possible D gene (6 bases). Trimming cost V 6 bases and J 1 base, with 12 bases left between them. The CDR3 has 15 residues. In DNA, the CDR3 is TGTGCCAGCAGCTCCGGGACTCAGAACACCGGGGAGCTGTTTTTT. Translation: CASSSGTQNTGELFF.

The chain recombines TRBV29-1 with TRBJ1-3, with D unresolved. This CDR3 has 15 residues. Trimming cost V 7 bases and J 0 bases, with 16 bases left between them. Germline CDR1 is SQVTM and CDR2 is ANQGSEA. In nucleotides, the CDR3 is TGCAGCGCCTTGACTCCCGGGCACTCTGGAAACACCATATATTTT. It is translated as CSALTPGHSGNTIYF.

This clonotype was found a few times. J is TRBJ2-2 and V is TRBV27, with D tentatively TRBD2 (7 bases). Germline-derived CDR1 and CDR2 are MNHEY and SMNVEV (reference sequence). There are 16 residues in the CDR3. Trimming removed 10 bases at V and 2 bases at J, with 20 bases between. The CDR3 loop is CAICPGGWANTGELFF. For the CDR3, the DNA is TGTGCCATTTGCCCGGGGGGCTGGGCCAACACCGGGGAGCTGTTTTTT.

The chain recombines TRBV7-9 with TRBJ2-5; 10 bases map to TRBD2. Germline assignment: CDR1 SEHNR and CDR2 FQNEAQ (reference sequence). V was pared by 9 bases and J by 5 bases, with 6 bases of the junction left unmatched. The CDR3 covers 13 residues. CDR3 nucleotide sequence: TGTGCCAGTGCTAGCGGGAGAACTGAGACCCAGTACTTC. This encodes CASASGRTETQYF.

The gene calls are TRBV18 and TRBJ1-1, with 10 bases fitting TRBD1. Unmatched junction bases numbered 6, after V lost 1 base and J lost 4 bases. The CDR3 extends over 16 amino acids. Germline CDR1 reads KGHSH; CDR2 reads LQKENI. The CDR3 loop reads CASSPQTGGSGTEAFF. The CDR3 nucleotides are TGTGCCAGCTCACCACAGACAGGGGGCTCGGGCACTGAAGCTTTCTTT.